Following are 25 T cell receptor beta chains from one sample sequenced in a study of shared clonotypes between healthy human individuals. Assay used: immunoSEQ multiplex PCR; TCRdb lists only in-frame clones, some missing. The sample lists 2 million to 3 million clones, approximately 94% occurring once. The sequenced material came from naive CD4+ T cells from PBMCs. Subset indicated: CD45RA+ positively selected. These TCRs come from a man younger than 30 in good health. Some clones in this sample may be carry-over from other donors' samples.

The rearrangement uses TRBV6-5 and TRBJ2-3, with D perhaps matching TRBD2 (6 bases). Germline V lookup: CDR1 MNHEY, CDR2 SVGAGI. The ends were cut back, 8 bases at V and 6 bases at J, with 18 bases in the middle. This CDR3 contains 14 residues. CDR3 sequence: CASGRDSTRDTQYF. The CDR3 bases are TGTGCCAGCGGGCGGGACTCCACACGGGATACGCAGTATTTT.

This clone was seen a single time. This sequence joins TRBV9 and TRBJ1-2, with TRBD1 as a possible D gene (5 bases). The CDR3 covers 15 residues. Germline V CDR1 and CDR2: SGDLS, YYNGEE. V was trimmed by 0 bases and J by 6 bases, leaving 15 bases between them. CDR3 sequence reads: CASSVDAGRWNGYTF. In DNA form, the CDR3 reads TGTGCCAGCAGCGTAGATGCAGGGCGATGGAATGGCTACACCTTC.

The gene calls are TRBV9 and TRBJ2-1; a possible D gene is TRBD2 (6 bases). With 0 bases removed from V and 10 bases from J, the gap between germline ends came to 17 bases. Germline V CDR1 and CDR2: SGDLS, YYNGEE. CDR3 length equals 15 residues. Here the CDR3 DNA reads TGTGCCAGCAGCGTAGCGGCGGGGTCGACGGGAGAGCAGTTCTTC. It encodes CASSVAAGSTGEQFF.

As regards this clone: Other DNA variants within this sample encode the same CDR3. The rearrangement uses TRBV15 and TRBJ1-5; D unresolved. The length of the CDR3 is 14 residues. The germline V and J ends were trimmed by 0 bases and 7 bases, with 10 bases remaining between them. Germline V CDR1 and CDR2: LNHNV, YYDKDF (reference sequence). CDR3 residues: CATSRDRATQPQHF. In nucleotides, the CDR3 is TGTGCCACCAGCAGAGATCGGGCGACCCAGCCCCAGCATTTT.

The chain carries TRBV7-3 and TRBJ2-3; D not certain. CDR1 and CDR2 (germline): SGHTA, FQGTGA. The CDR3 consists of 13 residues. Trimming removed 2 bases at V and 5 bases at J, with 8 bases between. The chain's CDR3 is CASSLESGDTQYF. The CDR3 DNA sequence: TGTGCCAGCAGCTTAGAATCCGGAGATACGCAGTATTTT.

The J gene is TRBJ2-1, the V gene TRBV7-3, with 8 positions matching TRBD2. This CDR3 has 15 residues. Trimming cost V 6 bases and J 0 bases; bases outside gene matches: 4. Germline CDR1 is SGHTA and CDR2 is FQGTGA. In DNA form, the CDR3 reads TGTGCCAGCAGTACGGGACTAGGCTCCTACAATGAGCAGTTCTTC. Encoded protein: CASSTGLGSYNEQFF.

The rearrangement links TRBV7-9 to TRBJ2-3; TRBD2 matches 13 bases. Trimming cost V 1 base and J 1 base; bases outside gene matches: 8. This CDR3 is 19 amino acids long. Germline values: CDR1 SEHNR, CDR2 FQNEAQ (reference sequence). CDR3 loop: CASSLGTGGLAGRTDTQYF. The CDR3 bases are TGTGCCAGCAGCTTAGGGACAGGGGGACTAGCGGGACGCACAGATACGCAGTATTTT. Full variable domain (outside the CDR3, taken from reference TRBV7-9 and TRBJ2-3): DTGVSQNPRHKITKRGQNVTFRCDPISEHNRLYWYRQTLGQGPEFLTYFQNEAQLEKSRLLSDRFSAERPKGSFSTLEIQRTEQGDSAMYLCASSLGTGGLAGRTDTQYFGPGTRLTVL.

Notes on this clone: Additional DNA sequences in this sample encode the identical CDR3. V gene TRBV14 combines with J gene TRBJ2-7; 14 nucleotides match TRBD2. The CDR3 contains 15 residues. Germline assignment: CDR1 SGHDN and CDR2 FVKESK. The V segment lost 4 bases and the J segment 7 bases; nucleotides outside the gene matches: 6. CDR3 coding DNA: TGTGCCAGCAGCCGGGGACTAGCGGGAGTAGGAGAGCAGTACTTC. Residues: CASSRGLAGVGEQYF.

Regarding this clone: This sample includes further DNA sequences coding for the same CDR3. J is TRBJ1-1 and V is TRBV9; D gene uncertain. Germline-derived CDR1 and CDR2 are SGDLS and YYNGEE. The CDR3 covers 12 residues. V shed 4 bases and J shed 5 bases, with 9 bases lying between them. The CDR3, as DNA: TGTGCCAGCAGCCCCCATGAAACTGAAGCTTTCTTT. Amino acid sequence: CASSPHETEAFF.

Notes on this clone: This sample also contains other DNA sequences that code for the same CDR3. The CDR3 protein is CASSILGGDTEAFF. CDR3 nucleotide sequence: TGTGCCAGTAGTATACTGGGGGGGGACACTGAAGCTTTCTTT. V and J are TRBV19 and TRBJ1-1; D possibly corresponds to TRBD1 (5 bases). The germline V gene has CDR1 LNHDA and CDR2 SQIVND (reference sequence). The CDR3 is 14 residues long. V dropped 2 bases and J dropped 3 bases, with 10 bases sitting between them.

This clone occurred once. J is TRBJ2-7 and V is TRBV28, with 12 bases aligning to TRBD2. V dropped 5 bases and J dropped 5; count of bases not matched to a gene: 7. In germline, CDR1 is MDHEN, CDR2 SYDVKM. There are 15 residues in the CDR3. The CDR3 DNA reads TGTGCCAGCAGTCCCCGACTAGCGGGAGACCACGAGCAGTACTTC. It is translated as CASSPRLAGDHEQYF.

The rearrangement uses TRBV14 and TRBJ1-1; D may be TRBD1 (5 bases). Trimming shortened V by 4 bases and J by 4 bases, and 16 bases separated the two germline ends. The germline V gene has CDR1 SGHDN and CDR2 FVKESK. The CDR3 contains 15 residues. In DNA, the CDR3 is TGTGCCAGCAGCCCGCAGCAGGGAATGGGCACTGAAGCTTTCTTT. Its protein is CASSPQQGMGTEAFF.

V usage is TRBV9 and J usage is TRBJ1-4; no definite D call. Germline V gene lookup returns CDR1 SGDLS and CDR2 YYNGEE. The CDR3 is 14 amino acids. Trimming cost V 4 bases and J 8 bases, with 15 bases left between them. CDR3 in DNA: TGTGCCAGCAGCTCCGGGCCGGGATCGGAAAAACTGTTTTTT. Translation: CASSSGPGSEKLFF.

The V and J genes are TRBV7-6 and TRBJ2-2; 8 nucleotides agree with TRBD2. The CDR3 covers 14 residues. V shed 11 bases, J shed 3 bases, and the junction held 8 bases outside the gene matches. In germline, CDR1 is SGHVS, CDR2 FNYEAQ. Written as DNA, the CDR3 is TGTGCCGGGCGGCGGGAGGCCGACACCGGGGAGCTGTTTTTT. It specifies CAGRREADTGELFF.

V gene TRBV27 combines with J gene TRBJ2-7; TRBD1 is a possible D gene (5 bases). The V gene's germline CDR1 is MNHEY and CDR2 SMNVEV (reference sequence). The V and J ends lost 4 bases and 2 bases respectively, with 18 bases between them. The CDR3 has 16 residues. CDR3: CASSSVGAGAPYEQYF. Written as DNA, the CDR3 is TGTGCCAGCAGTTCAGTTGGGGCAGGCGCTCCCTACGAGCAGTACTTC.

The chain is built from TRBV5-1 and TRBJ2-6; D remains ambiguous. The V gene lost 4 bases and the J gene lost 4 bases, with 12 bases spanning the gap. CDR3 length: 15 amino acids. The germline V gene has CDR1 SGHRS and CDR2 YFSETQ. The CDR3 loop is CASSPDRTGANVLTF. The CDR3 DNA is TGCGCCAGCAGCCCTGATCGAACCGGGGCCAACGTCCTGACTTTC.

The chain links TRBV10-3 to TRBJ1-1; 8 bases agree with TRBD1. The ends lost 6 bases at V and 4 bases at J; junction bases unmatched: 13. CDR1 is ENHRY and CDR2 is SYGVKD in the germline V gene. CDR3 length: 16 amino acids. As DNA, the CDR3 is TGTGCCATCAGCCTTCAGGGGGCAAAGACCGGCACTGAAGCTTTCTTT. Protein sequence: CAISLQGAKTGTEAFF.

The rearrangement uses TRBV7-9 and TRBJ2-7; D possibly corresponds to TRBD1 (6 bases). V shed 5 bases and J shed 6 bases, with 17 bases lying between them. This CDR3 has 14 residues. Germline CDR1 SEHNR, CDR2 FQNEAQ (reference sequence). The CDR3 is CASSTQNRVTEQYF. DNA of the CDR3: TGTGCCAGCAGCACACAGAACAGGGTTACCGAGCAGTACTTC. The variable domain in full, completed from reference TRBV7-9 and TRBJ2-7, reads DTGVSQNPRHKITKRGQNVTFRCDPISEHNRLYWYRQTLGQGPEFLTYFQNEAQLEKSRLLSDRFSAERPKGSFSTLEIQRTEQGDSAMYLCASSTQNRVTEQYFGPGTRLTVT.

The chain combines TRBV4-1 with TRBJ1-2, with D tentatively TRBD1 (5 bases). Germline CDR1 is MGHRA and CDR2 is YSYEKL. The CDR3 covers 13 residues. V lost 2 bases, J lost 8 bases, and 12 bases lay in between. The CDR3 reads CASSQSGVPGYTF. In nucleotides, the CDR3 is TGCGCCAGCAGCCAATCGGGGGTGCCCGGCTACACCTTC.

Regarding this clone: Other DNA variants within this sample encode the same CDR3. J is TRBJ2-7 and V is TRBV6-5; the match to TRBD1 covers 10 bases. The ends lost 6 bases at V and 4 bases at J; junction bases unmatched: 6. This CDR3 comprises 14 residues. CDR1 is MNHEY and CDR2 is SVGAGI in the germline V gene. The CDR3 DNA follows: TGTGCCAGCAGCGTCCGGGACAGGGGATACGAGCAGTACTTC. It specifies CASSVRDRGYEQYF.

V and J are TRBV11-1 and TRBJ2-7; possibly TRBD1 for D (5 bases). V was clipped by 7 bases and J by 6 bases, with 19 bases between them. This CDR3 comprises 14 residues. The germline V gene encodes CDR1 SGHAT and CDR2 FQDESV (reference sequence). This CDR3 is CASTERIAGPEQYF. The CDR3 DNA reads TGTGCCAGCACCGAAAGGATAGCAGGGCCCGAGCAGTACTTC. Full variable domain (outside the CDR3, taken from reference TRBV11-1 and TRBJ2-7): EAEVAQSPRYKITEKSQAVAFWCDPISGHATLYWYRQILGQGPELLVQFQDESVVDDSQLPKDRFSAERLKGVDSTLKIQPAELGDSAMYLCASTERIAGPEQYFGPGTRLTVT.

This clone was observed a single time. This chain links TRBV5-6 with TRBJ1-2; 8 bases fit TRBD1. Per germline, CDR1 SGHDT and CDR2 YYEEEE. The ends lost 4 bases at V and 6 bases at J; junction bases unmatched: 5. The CDR3 runs 13 residues. The CDR3 reads CASSLDRVHGYTF. DNA of the CDR3: TGTGCCAGCAGCCTGGACAGGGTACATGGCTACACCTTC.

The chain combines TRBV28 with TRBJ1-4; no clear D gene. The CDR3 spans 15 residues. V was pared by 7 bases and J by 7 bases, with 19 bases between. Germline CDR1 is MDHEN and CDR2 is SYDVKM. The CDR3 protein is CASTPPAWKGEKLFF. The CDR3, as DNA: TGTGCCAGCACCCCCCCCGCGTGGAAGGGTGAAAAACTGTTTTTT.

This chain links TRBV5-6 with TRBJ1-1; perhaps TRBD1 as D (5 bases). Germline V gene data show CDR1 as SGHDT and CDR2 as YYEEEE. CDR3 length: 12 residues. V was trimmed by 7 bases and J by 4 bases, leaving 11 bases between them. CDR3 bases: TGTGCCAGCCGGGGCCAGGGCACTGAAGCTTTCTTT. It codes for CASRGQGTEAFF.

The chain carries TRBV5-1 and TRBJ2-1; TRBD1 matches at 7 bases. There are 14 residues in the CDR3. V dropped 3 bases and J dropped 4; count of bases not matched to a gene: 4. The V gene's germline CDR1 is SGHRS and CDR2 YFSETQ. The CDR3 sequence: CASSSGQIYNEQFF. The CDR3 DNA is TGCGCCAGCAGCTCGGGACAGATTTACAATGAGCAGTTCTTC.